Presented here are 23 T cell receptor beta chains from one specimen sequenced in a study of PD-L1 blockade in urothelial cancer. Data came from immunoSEQ multiplex PCR; TCRdb stores just in-frame clones and leaves some out. Of 70,000 to 95,000 clones listed, more than 80% are singletons. Time point meaning: pretreatment peripheral blood. The sample was PBMCs, taken around atezolizumab (anti-PD-L1) treatment. The receptors derive from an elderly woman with urothelial cancer.

A single count supports this clone. This chain joins TRBV6-1 and TRBJ1-4, with 8 bases identical to TRBD1. The CDR3 spans 13 residues. Germline CDR1 MNHNS, CDR2 SASEGT. V trimming: 10 bases; J trimming: 8 bases; junction bases outside the gene matches: 9. CDR3 bases: TGTGCCACTCTGACAGGGGCAAGGGAAAAACTGTTTTTT. This encodes CATLTGAREKLFF.

The rearrangement links TRBV10-3 to TRBJ2-1; TRBD1 agrees at 7 bases. After removal of 6 bases from V and 7 bases from J, the junction contained 15 bases not matched to a gene. This CDR3 has 16 residues. CDR1 and CDR2 from the germline V gene are ENHRY and SYGVKD. Written as DNA, the CDR3 is TGTGCCATCAGGGGGAGTAGACAGGGAGCATCGAATGAGCAGTTCTTC. Translating gives CAIRGSRQGASNEQFF.

The chain has TRBV14 and TRBJ1-3; D is uncertain. This CDR3 contains 14 residues. V lost 3 bases, J lost 6 bases, and 12 bases lay in between. Germline assignment: CDR1 SGHDN and CDR2 FVKESK. The CDR3, as DNA: TGTGCCAGCAGCCACCCTGGCCCGCAAAACACCATATATTTT. Its translation is CASSHPGPQNTIYF.

The chain employs TRBV2 and TRBJ2-3; possibly TRBD2 for D (5 bases). The CDR3 has 12 amino acids. The V end was cut by 3 bases, the J end by 4 bases, with 5 bases between. Germline V gene sequence: CDR1 SNHLY, CDR2 FYNNEI. CDR3 protein: CASSEEADTQYF. In DNA form, the CDR3 reads TGTGCCAGCAGTGAGGAGGCAGATACGCAGTATTTT. Full variable domain (missing parts from reference TRBV2 and TRBJ2-3): EPEVTQTPSHQVTQMGQEVILRCVPISNHLYFYWYRQILGQKVEFLVSFYNNEISEKSEIFDDQFSVERPDGSNFTLKIRSTKLEDSAMYFCASSEEADTQYFGPGTRLTVL.

The chain has TRBV4-1 and TRBJ1-5; D may be TRBD1 (6 bases). CDR1 is MGHRA, CDR2 YSYEKL, per germline. CDR3 length: 15 amino acids. The V gene lost 0 bases and the J gene lost 2 bases, with 8 bases spanning the gap. Here the CDR3 DNA reads TGCGCCAGCAGCCAAGAGCGACAGGGCAATCAGCCCCAGCATTTT. It is translated as CASSQERQGNQPQHF.

This chain joins TRBV5-1 and TRBJ2-7; 7 nucleotides align to TRBD1. With V trimmed by 4 bases and J by 4 bases, 5 bases remained unmatched. Germline CDR1 is SGHRS and CDR2 is YFSETQ. The length of the CDR3 is 13 residues. The CDR3 sequence: CASSPDRVYEQYF. In DNA, the CDR3 is TGCGCCAGCAGCCCTGACAGGGTTTACGAGCAGTACTTC.

The chain carries TRBV19 and TRBJ1-5; D is uncertain. V was cut by 1 base and J by 4 bases, with 8 bases left in between. CDR1 is LNHDA, CDR2 SQIVND, per germline (reference sequence). The CDR3 totals 14 residues. The CDR3 DNA reads TGTGCCAGTAGTATAGTATCGGGGAATCAGCCCCAGCATTTT. Protein: CASSIVSGNQPQHF.

In its sample, this clone was seen a few times. The J gene is TRBJ1-5, the V gene TRBV4-1, with TRBD1 matching over 8 bases. Germline CDR1 MGHRA, CDR2 YSYEKL. V gave up 4 bases and J gave up 6 bases; unmatched junction bases: 8. CDR3 size: 15 residues. This chain's CDR3 is CASSPLTGAVQPQHF. The CDR3 DNA reads as TGCGCCAGCAGCCCATTGACAGGGGCGGTTCAGCCCCAGCATTTT.

This chain joins TRBV7-8 and TRBJ2-2; 7 positions match TRBD2. V shed 5 bases and J 0 bases; nucleotides not matched to a gene: 3. This CDR3 comprises 15 residues. The germline V gene has CDR1 SGHVS and CDR2 FQNEAQ. CDR3 DNA: TGTGCCAGCAGCAATAGCGGGCCGAACACCGGGGAGCTGTTTTTT. Translating it yields CASSNSGPNTGELFF.

The chain has TRBV5-1 and TRBJ1-2; 9 bases are shared with TRBD1. This CDR3 has 13 residues. CDR1 and CDR2 (germline): SGHRS, YFSETQ. The V gene end was trimmed by 4 bases and the J gene end by 5 bases; junction bases not matched to a gene: 3. CDR3 DNA sequence: TGCGCCAGCAGCGGGACAGGGTTATATGGCTACACCTTC. Its translation is CASSGTGLYGYTF.

The rearrangement links TRBV9 to TRBJ2-2, with D tentatively TRBD1 (6 bases). Deletions cut 3 bases from V and 4 bases from J, with 13 bases between. Germline values: CDR1 SGDLS, CDR2 YYNGEE. The CDR3 length is 15 residues. This chain's CDR3 is CASSAVTGSTGELFF. DNA of the CDR3: TGTGCCAGCAGCGCGGTCACAGGGTCCACCGGGGAGCTGTTTTTT.

The chain employs TRBV4-2 and TRBJ2-3; 7 nucleotides line up with TRBD2. The CDR3 has 14 residues. Per germline, CDR1 LGHNA and CDR2 YNFKEQ. The ends lost 1 base at V and 4 bases at J; junction bases unmatched: 2. The CDR3 DNA follows: TGTGCCAGCAGCCAAGGGGACTACCCAGATACGCAGTATTTT. Its translation: CASSQGDYPDTQYF.

The chain recombines TRBV27 with TRBJ1-4, with a weak D call TRBD1 (5 bases). This CDR3 contains 15 residues. Germline V CDR1 and CDR2: MNHEY, SMNVEV (reference sequence). The ends were cut back, 6 bases at V and 6 bases at J, with 17 bases in the middle. CDR3 protein: CASRYRGGGHEKLFF. CDR3 nucleotide sequence: TGTGCCAGCAGATACCGTGGGGGAGGTCATGAAAAACTGTTTTTT.

The rearrangement joins TRBV4-2 to TRBJ2-3, with D maybe TRBD2 (5 bases). Germline V gene lookup returns CDR1 LGHNA and CDR2 YNFKEQ. The CDR3 is 16 amino acids. V was shortened by 0 bases and J by 0 bases, with 10 bases between the two germline ends. The CDR3 is CASSQDGRASTDTQYF. CDR3 nucleotide sequence: TGTGCCAGCAGCCAAGACGGGCGGGCTAGCACAGATACGCAGTATTTT.

This chain links TRBV19 with TRBJ1-1; D might be TRBD1 (5 bases). The germline CDR1 and CDR2 sequences are LNHDA and SQIVND (reference sequence). This CDR3 has 16 amino acids. The V end was cut by 5 bases, the J end by 4 bases, with 20 bases between. CDR3: CASSPRAGQGSTEAFF. The CDR3 nucleotides are TGTGCCAGTAGTCCTAGGGCAGGGCAGGGTTCCACTGAAGCTTTCTTT.

This clone was counted a few times. The chain carries TRBV30 and TRBJ1-2; TRBD1 is a possible D gene (6 bases). Between the trimmed V and J ends, which lost 5 bases and 4 bases, there was a span of 17 bases. This CDR3 contains 14 residues. Germline CDR1 GTSNPN, CDR2 SVGIG (reference sequence). The CDR3 region is CAWEQGNMGYGYTF. As DNA, the CDR3 is TGTGCCTGGGAACAGGGAAATATGGGCTATGGCTACACCTTC.

The CDR3: CAWTPGWDSLNQPQHF. DNA for the CDR3: TGTGCCTGGACCCCGGGGTGGGACAGTCTCAATCAGCCCCAGCATTTT. This chain connects TRBV30 to TRBJ1-5; 7 positions agree with TRBD1. Germline CDR1 is GTSNPN and CDR2 is SVGIG (reference sequence). The CDR3 totals 16 residues. Trimming removed 4 bases from V and 3 bases from J; junction bases left unmatched: 12.

The genes are TRBV11-2 and TRBJ2-5; D remains unclear. CDR3 length: 13 residues. The V end was cut by 2 bases, the J end by 5 bases, with 9 bases between. Germline CDR1 reads SGHAT; CDR2 reads FQNNGV. CDR3 coding DNA: TGTGCCAGCAGCTTATCACTCGGGGAGACCCAGTACTTC. It encodes CASSLSLGETQYF.

This clone has just one count. V and J are TRBV30 and TRBJ1-2; 11 bases are shared with TRBD1. Germline loops: CDR1 GTSNPN, CDR2 SVGIG (reference sequence). CDR3 length: 15 residues. V shed 3 bases and J 6 bases; nucleotides not matched to a gene: 9. DNA of the CDR3: TGTGCCTGGAGGGGGCGGACAGGGGGCAAGGATGGCTACACCTTC. Its translation is CAWRGRTGGKDGYTF.

This chain connects TRBV18 to TRBJ1-1, with 7 bases lining up with TRBD1. This CDR3 contains 17 residues. Germline-derived CDR1 and CDR2 are KGHSH and LQKENI. V dropped 3 bases and J dropped 1; count of bases not matched to a gene: 11. CDR3 loop: CASSPLTGTASNTEAFF. The CDR3 region has the DNA TGTGCCAGCTCACCCCTAACCGGGACAGCTTCGAACACTGAAGCTTTCTTT.

The J gene is TRBJ1-2, the V gene TRBV7-8, with D maybe TRBD1 (6 bases). CDR3 length: 15 residues. CDR1 and CDR2 (germline): SGHVS, FQNEAQ. Trimming removed 4 bases from V and 4 bases from J, with 16 bases in between. CDR3 sequence: CASSSSDRRFYGYTF. CDR3 DNA sequence: TGTGCCAGCAGCTCTTCTGACAGGCGATTCTATGGCTACACCTTC. The entire variable domain, with the rest obtained from reference TRBV7-8 and TRBJ1-2, is as follows: GAGVSQSPRYKVAKRGQDVALRCDPISGHVSLFWYQQALGQGPEFLTYFQNEAQLDKSGLPSDRFFAERPEGSVSTLKIQRTQQEDSAVYLCASSSSDRRFYGYTFGSGTRLTVV.

The gene calls are TRBV29-1 and TRBJ2-1; the match to TRBD2 covers 8 bases. The CDR3 has 13 amino acids. V shed 8 bases and J 5 bases; nucleotides not matched to a gene: 8. Germline V gives CDR1 SQVTM, CDR2 ANQGSEA. The CDR3 DNA sequence: TGCAGCTCACTAGCGGCCCGGGACAATGAGCAGTTCTTC. Translated, it gives CSSLAARDNEQFF.

The V gene is TRBV5-4, the J gene TRBJ1-1; D might be TRBD1 (5 bases). This CDR3 comprises 15 residues. The V gene lost 9 bases and the J gene lost 4 bases, with 22 bases spanning the gap. CDR1 SGHNT and CDR2 YYREEE come from the germline V gene (reference sequence). CDR3 DNA sequence: TGTGCCACTTCGGCCGTAAGGGGTGTCGTCACTGAAGCTTTCTTT. It is translated as CATSAVRGVVTEAFF.